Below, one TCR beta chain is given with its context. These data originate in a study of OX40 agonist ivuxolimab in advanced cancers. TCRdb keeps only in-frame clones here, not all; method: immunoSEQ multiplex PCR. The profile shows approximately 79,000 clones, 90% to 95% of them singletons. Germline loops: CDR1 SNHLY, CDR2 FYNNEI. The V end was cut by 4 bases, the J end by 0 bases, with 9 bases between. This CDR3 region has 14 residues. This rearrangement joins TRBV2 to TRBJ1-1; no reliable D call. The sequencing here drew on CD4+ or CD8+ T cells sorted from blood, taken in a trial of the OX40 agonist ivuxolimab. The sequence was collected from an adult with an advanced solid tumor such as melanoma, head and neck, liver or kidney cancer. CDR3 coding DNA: TGTGCCAGCAGTGTAGATACCATGAACACTGAAGCTTTCTTT. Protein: CASSVDTMNTEAFF. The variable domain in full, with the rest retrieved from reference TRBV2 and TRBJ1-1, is EPEVTQTPSHQVTQMGQEVILRCVPISNHLYFYWYRQILGQKVEFLVSFYNNEISEKSEIFDDQFSVERPDGSNFTLKIRSTKLEDSAMYFCASSVDTMNTEAFFGQGTRLTVV.